A selection of T cell receptor beta chains follows, all from one sample in a study of cytomegalovirus exposure and HLA in healthy donors. TCRdb's table, derived via immunoSEQ multiplex PCR, lists solely in-frame clones and lacks some. The sample has approximately 74,000 clones, roughly 80% seen once. The sequencing input was PBMCs. These receptors were taken from a woman aged 30 to 39 in good health and CMV-seronegative. Each CDR3 is given with its conserved first and last residue. D genes are given only for firm matches. Clone size is stated in some rows and not others, as once, few, many or a class when expanded.

v_gene,j_gene,len,abundance,d_gene,CDR3nt,CDR3aa
TRBV11-3,TRBJ2-2,15,once,NA,TGTGCCAGCAGCTCCTCCGGAGGGGCCACCGGGGAGCTGTTTTTT,CASSSSGGATGELFF
TRBV5-1,TRBJ1-3,16,few,TRBD1,TGCGCCAGCAGCTCCCGACAGGGGGCCCCTGGAAACACCATATATTTT,CASSSRQGAPGNTIYF
TRBV7-9,TRBJ2-3,15,few,TRBD2,TGTGCCAGCAGCCCCGGACTAGCGGGCGCAGATACGCAGTATTTT,CASSPGLAGADTQYF
TRBV6-5,TRBJ2-1,15,NA,TRBD1,TGTGCCAGCAGTTTCGGGACAGGGGATCACAATGAGCAGTTCTTC,CASSFGTGDHNEQFF
TRBV4-3,TRBJ2-6,16,medium-sized,NA,TGCGCCAGCAGCCAAGAAGGGGCCGGGGGGGCCAACGTCCTGACTTTC,CASSQEGAGGANVLTF
TRBV5-1,TRBJ2-3,16,NA,NA,TGCGCCAGCAGCTGGAGGGACAGCCGGTCCCCAGATACGCAGTATTTT,CASSWRDSRSPDTQYF
TRBV6-6,TRBJ2-1,15,NA,TRBD2,TGTGCCAGCAGTTATCGACTAGCGGGGGACGGTGAGCAGTTCTTC,CASSYRLAGDGEQFF
TRBV6-5,TRBJ1-1,13,NA,TRBD1,TGTGCCAGCAGTTTTACAGGGGATCCTGAAGCTTTCTTT,CASSFTGDPEAFF
TRBV7-8,TRBJ1-6,14,NA,NA,TGTGCCAGCAAGGGCAGGGGAAGGGAATCACCCCTCCACTTT,CASKGRGRESPLHF
TRBV19,TRBJ2-2,16,once,NA,TGTGCCAGTAGTCCGATGGGCAGGGGGAACACCGGGGAGCTGTTTTTT,CASSPMGRGNTGELFF
TRBV14,TRBJ1-2,14,NA,TRBD1,TGTGCCAGCAGCCAAGAACAGGGGTCGGGTGGCTACACCTTC,CASSQEQGSGGYTF
TRBV18,TRBJ1-6,15,NA,TRBD1,TGTGCCAGCTCACCATTTGGGACAGATAATTCACCCCTCCACTTT,CASSPFGTDNSPLHF
TRBV7-2,TRBJ1-2,16,NA,NA,TGTGCCAGCAGCCATATCTTACAGGGAGCTAACTATGGCTACACCTTC,CASSHILQGANYGYTF
TRBV10-1,TRBJ1-5,13,NA,NA,TGCGCCAGCGACCGGGAAATATTCCAGCCCCAGCATTTT,CASDREIFQPQHF
TRBV2,TRBJ2-1,19,few,TRBD1,TGTGCCAGCAGTGATCCGCGGGACAGGGGGGAAAGCTCCTACAATGAGCAGTTCTTC,CASSDPRDRGESSYNEQFF
TRBV6-6,TRBJ1-5,15,NA,TRBD1,TGTGCCAGCAGTCAATCCCGACAGGGGAATCAGCCCCAGCACTTT,CASSQSRQGNQPQHF